Reported below is one T cell receptor (beta chain). Patients were ruled out by autoimmune disease history or systemic immunosuppression. This specimen belongs to a study of OX40 agonist ivuxolimab in advanced cancers. The CDR3 is 16 residues long. The V end lost 1 base, the J end lost 7 bases, and 17 bases lay between the germline ends. Germline CDR1 LGHNA, CDR2 YNFKEQ. Using immunoSEQ multiplex PCR, the repertoire was profiled, and TCRdb retains in-frame clones only, with some absent. The table lists around 69,000 clones, about 89% of them singletons. This clonotype was sampled from an adult with an advanced solid tumor such as melanoma, head and neck, liver or kidney cancer. The sample was CD4+ or CD8+ T cells sorted from blood, taken in a trial of the OX40 agonist ivuxolimab. The rearrangement links TRBV4-2 to TRBJ2-1; a possible D gene is TRBD2 (6 bases). The CDR3 region is CASSQGGAPRGNEQFF. CDR3 nucleotide sequence: TGTGCCAGCAGCCAAGGTGGGGCACCGCGGGGTAATGAGCAGTTCTTC.